The source of this T cell receptor beta chain is a study of CD8 T cells in Susac syndrome. Study at large: Treatment at blood withdrawal was none, corticosteroids, or intravenous immunoglobulin alone in Susac syndrome patients. Whole-study findings and limits: Repertoires of Susac syndrome CD4+ T cells lacked clonal expansion.

As concerns this clonotype: The antigen remains unidentified.

Trimming pared 2 bases from V and 2 bases from J, leaving 13 bases between. This CDR3 contains 15 residues. Germline V gene data show CDR1 as SGHTS and CDR2 as YDEGEE. Random hexamers were used to reverse transcribe an amount of roughly 0.5 to 1 ug RNA. Amplification of TCR beta CDR3 was carried out by immunoSEQ multiplex PCR, which covered 54 Vbeta and 13 Jbeta segments. Via MiXCR, TCRdb re-called the immunoSEQ multiplex PCR reads, giving one row per CDR3 protein. The table lists about 210,000 distinct CDR3 sequences, approximately 94% of them singletons. The sequencing input was CD4+ T cells from PBMCs. This receptor was identified in a human donor with Susac syndrome. V is TRBV5-8 and J is TRBJ1-2, with unresolved D. CDR3 bases: TGTGCCAGCAGCTTAAGGGATGGTCGGAACTATGGCTACACCTTC. It translates to CASSLRDGRNYGYTF.